What follows is one TCR beta chain and its context. These data originate in a study of blood T cell repertoires in COVID-19. For the study at large: Sources were T cells, B-cell-depleted T cells, or PBMCs; the material itself was cDNA or gDNA.

Seattle patients were enrolled during active infection and followed longitudinally. The authors' processing: From reference gene primer amplification, estimates of nucleated cell counts were derived. Only in-frame clones appear in the TCRdb table, and some are missing; sequencing was by immunoSEQ multiplex PCR. D and trimming were read from the DNA, whereas the V and J calls and clone size are those reported in that table. The data show almost 350,000 clones, with approximately 89% seen just once and 3% to 4.5% held by the top ten. This CDR3 is built from 15 residues. V lost 4 bases, J lost 7 bases, and 14 bases lay in between. The germline CDR1 and CDR2 sequences are KGHSH and LQKENI.

J is TRBJ1-6 and V is TRBV18; weak D call: TRBD1 (6 bases). What was sequenced was peripheral blood. The clonotype was recovered from a woman aged 60-75 years with COVID-19, enrolled during active disease. The CDR3 DNA is TGTGCCAGCTCACAACAGGGCCCTGAGAATTCACCCCTCCACTTT. It encodes CASSQQGPENSPLHF.